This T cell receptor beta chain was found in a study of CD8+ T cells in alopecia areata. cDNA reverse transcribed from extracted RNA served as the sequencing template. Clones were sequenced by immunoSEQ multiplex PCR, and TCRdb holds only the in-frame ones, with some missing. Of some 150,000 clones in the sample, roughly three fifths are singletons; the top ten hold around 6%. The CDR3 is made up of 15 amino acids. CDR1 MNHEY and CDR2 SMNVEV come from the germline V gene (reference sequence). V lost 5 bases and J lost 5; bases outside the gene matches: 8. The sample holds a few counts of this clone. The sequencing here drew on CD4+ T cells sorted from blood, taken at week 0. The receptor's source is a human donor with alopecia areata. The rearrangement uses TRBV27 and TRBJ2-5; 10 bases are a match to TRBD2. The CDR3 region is CASSDSGGPVETQYF. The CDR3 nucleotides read TGTGCCAGCAGTGATAGCGGGGGGCCGGTGGAGACCCAGTACTTC.